Listed below are T cell receptor beta chains from one sample, sequenced in a study of vaccination and CD4 T cells after COVID-19. TCRdb called the PCR reads again in MiXCR, with one record for every CDR3 protein. The sample has some 10,000 distinct CDR3 sequences, around 42% seen once; the top ten hold roughly an eighth. Their antigen targets remain unknown. Sequencing was carried out using CD4+ T cells from blood, cultured in vitro. The receptors originated from a human donor in good health. The CDR3 runs from the conserved cysteine through the conserved F or W. Fields, in order: V gene, D gene, J gene, CDR3 length, CDR3 protein. A D gene is named only where the DNA matches it firmly.

v_gene: TRBV7-9
d_gene: -
j_gene: TRBJ1-6
len: 13
CDR3aa: CASSNDGNSPLHF

v_gene: TRBV20-1
d_gene: TRBD1
j_gene: TRBJ1-5
len: 14
CDR3aa: CSASTGNGNQPQHF

v_gene: TRBV6-1
d_gene: -
j_gene: TRBJ2-7
len: 16
CDR3aa: CASSVRVRDIRGEQYF

v_gene: TRBV10-3
d_gene: -
j_gene: TRBJ2-1
len: 17
CDR3aa: CAISESIQTTNYNEQFF

v_gene: TRBV7-2
d_gene: -
j_gene: TRBJ2-1
len: 13
CDR3aa: CASSFSRGNEQFF

v_gene: TRBV6-5
d_gene: TRBD1
j_gene: TRBJ1-4
len: 15
CDR3aa: CASSYPDRGQEKLFF

v_gene: TRBV20-1
d_gene: TRBD2
j_gene: TRBJ2-1
len: 15
CDR3aa: CSARDRMGGRGEQFF

v_gene: TRBV7-8
d_gene: -
j_gene: TRBJ1-5
len: 15
CDR3aa: CASSTRLGGNQPQHF

v_gene: TRBV5-1
d_gene: TRBD2
j_gene: TRBJ2-1
len: 16
CDR3aa: CASSSVSTSGYNEQFF

v_gene: TRBV20-1
d_gene: -
j_gene: TRBJ1-2
len: 13
CDR3aa: CSARKGANYGYTF

v_gene: TRBV4-3
d_gene: TRBD1
j_gene: TRBJ1-2
len: 15
CDR3aa: CASSLTTGANYGYTF

v_gene: TRBV6-4
d_gene: -
j_gene: TRBJ2-1
len: 14
CDR3aa: CANPALPPPNEQFF

v_gene: TRBV28
d_gene: -
j_gene: TRBJ2-2
len: 12
CDR3aa: CASSFGSGELFF

v_gene: TRBV6-1
d_gene: TRBD1
j_gene: TRBJ2-2
len: 12
CDR3aa: CASSKTGGGLFF

v_gene: TRBV6-4
d_gene: -
j_gene: TRBJ2-3
len: 15
CDR3aa: CASKWDSPLTDTQYF

v_gene: TRBV25-1
d_gene: TRBD1
j_gene: TRBJ1-6
len: 13
CDR3aa: CASRDREHSPLHF

v_gene: TRBV11-1
d_gene: -
j_gene: TRBJ2-7
len: 13
CDR3aa: CASSFARGHEQYF

v_gene: TRBV19
d_gene: TRBD1
j_gene: TRBJ1-1
len: 15
CDR3aa: CASSTRGQLNTEAFF

v_gene: TRBV6-1
d_gene: -
j_gene: TRBJ2-1
len: 17
CDR3aa: CASTSWEGRDRQDEQFF

v_gene: TRBV6-2/TRBV6-3
d_gene: TRBD1
j_gene: TRBJ2-7
len: 15
CDR3aa: CASSDPGTGSDEQYF

v_gene: TRBV19
d_gene: -
j_gene: TRBJ2-7
len: 14
CDR3aa: CASSMRGSSYEQYF

v_gene: TRBV7-6
d_gene: -
j_gene: TRBJ1-5
len: 15
CDR3aa: CASSLGSAGNQPQHF

v_gene: TRBV20-1
d_gene: -
j_gene: TRBJ2-5
len: 14
CDR3aa: CSARPLAEKETQYF

v_gene: TRBV27
d_gene: TRBD1
j_gene: TRBJ1-2
len: 16
CDR3aa: CASSSVTGTNNYGYTF

v_gene: TRBV7-3
d_gene: TRBD1
j_gene: TRBJ1-5
len: 15
CDR3aa: CASSAQTGDNQPQHF

v_gene: TRBV6-1
d_gene: TRBD1
j_gene: TRBJ2-1
len: 14
CDR3aa: CASTGQGGYNEQFF

v_gene: TRBV20-1
d_gene: -
j_gene: TRBJ1-6
len: 14
CDR3aa: CSARDNRADSPLHF

v_gene: TRBV3-1
d_gene: TRBD2
j_gene: TRBJ2-3
len: 19
CDR3aa: CASSQEPLSSGSRTDTQYF

v_gene: TRBV7-6
d_gene: TRBD2
j_gene: TRBJ2-1
len: 16
CDR3aa: CASSLLALAGGSEQFF

v_gene: TRBV6-2/TRBV6-3
d_gene: TRBD1
j_gene: TRBJ1-1
len: 15
CDR3aa: CASSYWTGPVTEAFF

v_gene: TRBV24-1
d_gene: -
j_gene: TRBJ1-1
len: 13
CDR3aa: CATRVRGNTEAFF

v_gene: TRBV6-5
d_gene: TRBD2
j_gene: TRBJ2-7
len: 15
CDR3aa: CASSWTSGSSYEQYF

v_gene: TRBV2
d_gene: TRBD2
j_gene: TRBJ2-3
len: 15
CDR3aa: CASSPRAGGGDTQYF

v_gene: TRBV18
d_gene: TRBD2
j_gene: TRBJ2-1
len: 15
CDR3aa: CASSQGLAPNNEQFF

v_gene: TRBV7-8
d_gene: -
j_gene: TRBJ1-5
len: 15
CDR3aa: CASSLRSQGGQPQHF

v_gene: TRBV2
d_gene: TRBD2
j_gene: TRBJ2-1
len: 16
CDR3aa: CANPGTSGSPSPEQFF

v_gene: TRBV24-1
d_gene: -
j_gene: TRBJ1-2
len: 13
CDR3aa: CATSVRGEGGYTF

v_gene: TRBV11-2
d_gene: TRBD2
j_gene: TRBJ2-7
len: 17
CDR3aa: CASSLGAGGGSSYEQYF

v_gene: TRBV6-5
d_gene: TRBD2
j_gene: TRBJ2-2
len: 17
CDR3aa: CASSYSIGTSGHGELFF

v_gene: TRBV29-1
d_gene: -
j_gene: TRBJ1-1
len: 12
CDR3aa: CSVNRGAAEAFF

v_gene: TRBV6-2/TRBV6-3
d_gene: -
j_gene: TRBJ1-3
len: 13
CDR3aa: CASVQGFGNTIYF

v_gene: TRBV20-1
d_gene: -
j_gene: TRBJ1-5
len: 13
CDR3aa: CSAPGGVNQPQHF

v_gene: TRBV18
d_gene: -
j_gene: TRBJ1-5
len: 13
CDR3aa: CASSGREGGTQHF

v_gene: TRBV7-8
d_gene: TRBD1
j_gene: TRBJ1-3
len: 16
CDR3aa: CASSPQTGALGNTIYF

v_gene: TRBV19
d_gene: -
j_gene: TRBJ1-2
len: 13
CDR3aa: CASSPQGYDGYTF

v_gene: TRBV27
d_gene: TRBD2
j_gene: TRBJ2-7
len: 16
CDR3aa: CASSPGLAGARYEQYF